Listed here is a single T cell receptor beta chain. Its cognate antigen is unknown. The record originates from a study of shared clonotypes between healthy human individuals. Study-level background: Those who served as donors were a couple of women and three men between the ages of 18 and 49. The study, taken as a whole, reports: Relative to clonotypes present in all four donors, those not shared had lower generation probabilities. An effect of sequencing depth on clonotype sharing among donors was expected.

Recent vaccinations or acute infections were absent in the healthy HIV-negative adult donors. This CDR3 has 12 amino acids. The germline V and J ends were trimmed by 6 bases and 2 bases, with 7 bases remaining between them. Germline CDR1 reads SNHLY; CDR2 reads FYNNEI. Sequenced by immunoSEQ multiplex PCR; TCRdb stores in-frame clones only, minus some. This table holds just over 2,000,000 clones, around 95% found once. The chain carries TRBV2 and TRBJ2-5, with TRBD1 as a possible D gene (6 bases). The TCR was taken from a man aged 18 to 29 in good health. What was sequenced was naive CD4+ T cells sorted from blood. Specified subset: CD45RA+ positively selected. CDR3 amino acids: CASSRGQETQYF. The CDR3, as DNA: TGTGCCAGCAGCAGGGGACAAGAGACCCAGTACTTC.